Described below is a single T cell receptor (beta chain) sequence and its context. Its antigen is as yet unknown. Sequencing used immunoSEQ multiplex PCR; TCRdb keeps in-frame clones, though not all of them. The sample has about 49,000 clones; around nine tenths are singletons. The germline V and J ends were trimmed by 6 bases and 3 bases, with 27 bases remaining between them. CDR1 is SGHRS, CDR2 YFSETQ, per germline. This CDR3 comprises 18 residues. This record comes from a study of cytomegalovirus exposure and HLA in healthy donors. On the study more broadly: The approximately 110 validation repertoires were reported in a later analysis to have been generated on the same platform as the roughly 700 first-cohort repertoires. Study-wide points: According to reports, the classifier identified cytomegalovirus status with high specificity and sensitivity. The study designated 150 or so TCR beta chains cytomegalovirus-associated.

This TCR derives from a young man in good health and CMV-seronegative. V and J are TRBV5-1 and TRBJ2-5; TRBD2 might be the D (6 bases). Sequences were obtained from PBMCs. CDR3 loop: CASNRLGGVERSEETQYF. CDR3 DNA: TGCGCCAGCAACCGACTTGGCGGGGTCGAGCGGTCTGAAGAGACCCAGTACTTC. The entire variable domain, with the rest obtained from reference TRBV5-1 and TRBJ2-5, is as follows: KAGVTQTPRYLIKTRGQQVTLSCSPISGHRSVSWYQQTPGQGLQFLFEYFSETQRNKGNFPGRFSGRQFSNSRSEMNVSTLELGDSALYLCASNRLGGVERSEETQYFGPGTRLLVL.